These 14 T cell receptor beta chains were all obtained from the same sample, sequenced in a study of T cell repertoires in urothelial bladder cancer. Method: immunoSEQ multiplex PCR; TCRdb's copy keeps in-frame clones and lacks some. This sample yields about 10,000 clones, of which approximately 52% are seen a single time; about 30% belongs to the top ten. The sequencing input was tumor-infiltrating cells from bladder cancer. The receptor source for this set is a human donor with urothelial carcinoma.

By share, this clone counts as medium-sized (0.01 to 0.1%). The genes are TRBV7-8 and TRBJ2-2; possible D gene TRBD1, 5 bases. Trimming took 1 base from V and 4 from J, leaving 10 bases between them. CDR3 size: 15 residues. The germline V gene has CDR1 SGHVS and CDR2 FQNEAQ. The CDR3 here is CASSLGTGATGELFF. CDR3 nucleotides: TGTGCCAGCAGCTTAGGAACAGGAGCCACCGGGGAGCTGTTTTTT.

This rearrangement joins TRBV5-1 to TRBJ2-2; D possibly corresponds to TRBD1 (6 bases). V shed 0 bases and J shed 4 bases, with 13 bases lying between them. Germline CDR1 and CDR2: SGHRS and YFSETQ. CDR3 length: 16 residues. The CDR3 sequence is CASSLVAGESTGELFF. The DNA of the CDR3 is TGCGCCAGCAGCTTGGTTGCAGGGGAGAGCACCGGGGAGCTGTTTTTT.

J is TRBJ2-7 and V is TRBV6-1; unclear D gene. V was shortened by 10 bases and J by 2 bases, with 12 bases between the two germline ends. This CDR3 is built from 12 residues. CDR1 and CDR2 from the germline V gene are MNHNS and SASEGT. CDR3 bases: TGTGCCACGCGGCGGCAGACCTACGAGCAGTACTTC. Encoded protein: CATRRQTYEQYF.

CDR3 coding DNA: TGTGCCATCATCCCGGACAGGCGAATCGGACAATGGAACACTGAAGCTTTCTTT. Protein sequence: CAIIPDRRIGQWNTEAFF. V and J are TRBV10-3 and TRBJ1-1; TRBD1 matches at 7 bases. Germline trimming cut 7 bases from V and 1 base from J; bases unmatched to any gene: 18. This CDR3 has 18 amino acids. Germline V gives CDR1 ENHRY, CDR2 SYGVKD.

The chain joins TRBV5-1 to TRBJ2-2, with 10 nucleotides matching TRBD1. CDR1 is SGHRS, CDR2 YFSETQ, per germline. The CDR3 loop spans 16 amino acids. J was trimmed by 3 bases and V by 1 base; bases with no gene match: 3. CDR3 sequence reads: CASSLMGQGHTGELFF. In DNA, the CDR3 is TGCGCCAGCAGCTTGATGGGACAGGGGCACACCGGGGAGCTGTTTTTT.

This clone is medium-sized. The chain has TRBV21-1 and TRBJ1-2; the listed D gene, TRBD1, was not tested against the DNA. TRBV21-1 is reported as a pseudogene. There are 15 residues in the CDR3. The CDR3 DNA reads TGTGCCAGCAGCCGACACCCGGACAGGGCAAGGGGCTACACCTTC. Its protein product is CASSRHPDRARGYTF.

This clone appeared a few times. DNA of the CDR3: TGCGCCAGCAGTCCGGGGACTGGGACTGAAGCTTTCTTT. Translated: CASSPGTGTEAFF. The chain employs TRBV4-3 and TRBJ1-1; D possibly corresponds to TRBD1 (5 bases). The CDR3 consists of 13 residues. Trimming removed 6 bases from V and 5 bases from J, with 13 bases in between. The V gene's germline CDR1 is LGHNA and CDR2 YSLEER.

The chain employs TRBV19 and TRBJ2-2, with TRBD1 as a possible D gene (6 bases). The V end lost 3 bases, the J end lost 0 bases, and 14 bases lay between the germline ends. This CDR3 contains 17 residues. In germline, CDR1 is LNHDA, CDR2 SQIVND (reference sequence). The CDR3 sequence is CASSIPPGHSNTGELFF. CDR3 bases: TGTGCCAGTAGTATTCCCCCGGGACACTCGAACACCGGGGAGCTGTTTTTT. Full variable domain (remainder filled in from reference TRBV19 and TRBJ2-2): DGGITQSPKYLFRKEGQNVTLSCEQNLNHDAMYWYRQDPGQGLRLIYYSQIVNDFQKGDIAEGYSVSREKKESFPLTVTSAQKNPTAFYLCASSIPPGHSNTGELFFGEGSRLTVL.

The table lists this clone with a few counts. This chain uses TRBV7-2 with TRBJ1-1, with 7 bases lining up with TRBD1. Germline CDR1 reads SGHTA; CDR2 reads FQGNSA. This CDR3 is built from 11 residues. V gave up 11 bases and J gave up 4 bases; unmatched junction bases: 4. The CDR3 loop reads CARRQGTEAFF. The CDR3 nucleotides are TGTGCCCGCCGACAGGGCACTGAAGCTTTCTTT.

Turning to this clone: The same CDR3 arises from other DNA sequences in this sample as well. V is TRBV7-2 and J is TRBJ1-2, with 7 bases matching TRBD1. The length of the CDR3 is 14 residues. J lost 4 bases, V lost 3 bases, and 5 bases had no gene match. Germline V lookup: CDR1 SGHTA, CDR2 FQGNSA. The CDR3, as DNA: TGTGCCAGCAGCTTCGACAGGGATGGCTATGGCTACACCTTC. Its translation: CASSFDRDGYGYTF.

Only one count was recorded for this clone. The chain's CDR3 is CASSYSMTSTDTQYF. The CDR3 DNA reads as TGTGCCAGCAGTTACTCGATGACTAGCACAGATACGCAGTATTTT. The rearrangement joins TRBV6-5 to TRBJ2-3; the D is unclear. The CDR3 has 15 amino acids. Between the trimmed V and J ends, which lost 0 bases and 0 bases, there was a span of 7 bases. Looked up from germline, CDR1 is MNHEY and CDR2 is SVGAGI.

The chain couples TRBV10-2 to TRBJ2-2; 8 bases agree with TRBD1. The V and J ends lost 4 bases and 6 bases, in that order; junction bases with no gene match: 1. The CDR3 contains 13 residues. Germline CDR1 is WSHSY and CDR2 is SAAADI. CDR3 loop: CASSGQGSGELFF. The CDR3 DNA is TGCGCCAGCAGTGGACAGGGGTCCGGGGAGCTGTTTTTT.

This sequence joins TRBV12-5 and TRBJ2-3; weak D call: TRBD2 (6 bases). The CDR3 runs to 16 residues. V lost 0 bases and J lost 3, with 13 bases in between. Germline CDR1 is LGHNT and CDR2 is FRNRAP. The CDR3 sequence is CASGLVLGGYTDTQYF. DNA for the CDR3: TGTGCTAGTGGTTTGGTACTTGGGGGGTATACAGATACGCAGTATTTT.

This clone appeared a single time. This rearrangement joins TRBV19 to TRBJ2-3; possible D gene TRBD2, 5 bases. V was shortened by 3 bases and J by 4 bases, with 17 bases between the two germline ends. The CDR3 length is 16 residues. Germline V CDR1 and CDR2: LNHDA, SQIVND (reference sequence). CDR3 nucleotide sequence: TGTGCCAGTAGTATCGGGCTAGCAAGGGCCGCAGATACGCAGTATTTT. It encodes CASSIGLARAADTQYF.